This T cell receptor (beta chain) was sequenced during a study of cytomegalovirus exposure and HLA in healthy donors. Germline values: CDR1 SGHRS, CDR2 YFSETQ. With 1 base removed from V and 2 bases from J, the gap between germline ends came to 8 bases. This CDR3 contains 14 residues. The study's findings and limits: In vitro work confirmed that three CMV-associated chains recognize CMV antigens. Some V segments, including TRBV6-2 and TRBV6-3, were excluded as indistinguishable. In presence/absence analyses, roughly uniform sequencing depth across donors was assumed. Later on, an analysis found that several of the most significant clusters appeared to be linked to common viral pathogens, which included parvovirus B19.

Primers: 60 Vbeta forward and 13 Jbeta reverse. Sequencing was performed with immunoSEQ multiplex PCR; in TCRdb, only in-frame clones are kept and a portion is missing. The table lists 90,000 to 120,000 clones, around 74% of them singletons. As concerns this clone: The antigen remains undetermined.

Sequencing used PBMCs. The V call is TRBV5-1, the J call TRBJ2-3; D ambiguous. This TCR came from a woman in her 40s in good health and CMV-seropositive. CDR3 protein: CASSLTRFTDTQYF. DNA of the CDR3: TGCGCCAGCAGCTTGACGAGGTTCACAGATACGCAGTATTTT.